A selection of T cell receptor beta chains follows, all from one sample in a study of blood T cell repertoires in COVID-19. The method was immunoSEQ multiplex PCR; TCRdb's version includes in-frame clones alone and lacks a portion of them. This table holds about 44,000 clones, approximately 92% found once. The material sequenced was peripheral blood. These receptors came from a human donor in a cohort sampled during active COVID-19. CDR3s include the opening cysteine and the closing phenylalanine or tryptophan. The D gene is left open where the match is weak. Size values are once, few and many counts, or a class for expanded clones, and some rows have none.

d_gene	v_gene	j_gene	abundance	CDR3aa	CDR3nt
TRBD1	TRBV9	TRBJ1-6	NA	CASSVEGDRGSSPLHF	TGTGCCAGCAGCGTAGAAGGCGACAGGGGAAGTTCACCCCTCCACTTT
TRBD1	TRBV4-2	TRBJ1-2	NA	CASSLGTGNYGYTF	TGTGCCAGCAGCCTAGGGACAGGGAACTATGGCTACACCTTC
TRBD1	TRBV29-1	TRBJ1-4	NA	CSVTGGMNEKLFF	TGCAGCGTTACAGGGGGCATGAATGAAAAACTGTTTTTT
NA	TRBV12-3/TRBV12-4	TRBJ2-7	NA	CASTTGWGGEQYF	TGTGCCAGCACCACAGGGTGGGGTGGGGAGCAGTACTTC
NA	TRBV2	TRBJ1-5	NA	CASSGIALQPQHF	TGTGCCAGCAGTGGCATAGCGCTTCAGCCCCAGCATTTT
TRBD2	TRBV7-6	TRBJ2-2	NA	CASSSRALAGTSTGELFF	TGTGCCAGCAGCTCGAGGGCACTAGCGGGAACGAGTACCGGGGAGCTGTTTTTT
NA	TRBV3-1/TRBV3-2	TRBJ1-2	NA	CASSQLTAGGYGYTF	TGTGCCAGCAGCCAATTAACAGCGGGAGGCTATGGCTACACCTTC
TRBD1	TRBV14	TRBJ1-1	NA	CASSLWAQGMVTEAFF	TGTGCCAGCAGCCTCTGGGCACAGGGGATGGTCACTGAAGCTTTCTTT
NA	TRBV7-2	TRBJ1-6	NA	CASSLARTGYSPLHF	TGTGCCAGCAGCTTAGCGCGAACAGGGTATTCACCCCTCCACTTT
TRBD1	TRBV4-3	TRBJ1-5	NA	CASSRTTGRTQPQHF	TGCGCCAGCAGTCGGACGACAGGGAGGACTCAGCCCCAGCATTTT
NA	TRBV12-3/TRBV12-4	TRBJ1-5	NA	CASSLTQVPQHF	TGTGCCAGCAGTCTCACACAGGTACCCCAGCATTTT
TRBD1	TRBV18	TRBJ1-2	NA	CASRTGQGRNLGYTF	TGTGCCAGCCGAACAGGACAGGGGCGAAACCTTGGCTACACCTTC
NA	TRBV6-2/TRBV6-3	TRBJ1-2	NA	CASSYLQGIYGYTF	TGTGCCAGCAGTTACTTACAGGGCATCTATGGCTACACCTTC
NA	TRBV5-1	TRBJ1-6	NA	CASKGQGGSPLHF	TGCGCCAGCAAGGGGCAGGGTGGTTCACCCCTCCACTTT
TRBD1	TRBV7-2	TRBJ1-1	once	CASRLRGLSTEAFF	TGTGCCAGCAGACTGAGGGGGCTTTCCACTGAAGCTTTCTTT
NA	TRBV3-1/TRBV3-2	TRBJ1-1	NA	CASSQAGGLLEAFF	TGTGCCAGCAGCCAAGCGGGGGGCCTACTGGAAGCTTTCTTT
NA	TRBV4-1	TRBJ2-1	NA	CASSQGPSSYNEQFF	TGCGCCAGCAGCCAAGGCCCGAGCTCCTACAATGAGCAGTTCTTC
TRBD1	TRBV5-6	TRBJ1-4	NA	CASSSPGTAREKLFF	TGTGCCAGCAGCTCGCCCGGGACAGCGAGGGAAAAACTGTTTTTT
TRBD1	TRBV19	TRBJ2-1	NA	CASRPGQGVRNEQFF	TGTGCCAGTAGGCCGGGACAGGGGGTTCGAAATGAGCAGTTCTTC
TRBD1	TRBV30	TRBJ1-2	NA	CAWSETGQGFYGYTF	TGTGCCTGGAGTGAAACGGGACAGGGTTTCTATGGCTACACCTTC
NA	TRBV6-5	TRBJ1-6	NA	CASRTQVTNSPLHF	TGTGCCAGCAGGACACAGGTTACCAATTCACCCCTCCACTTT
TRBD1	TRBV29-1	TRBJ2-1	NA	CSAKTGNNEQFF	TGCAGCGCAAAGACAGGGAACAATGAGCAGTTCTTC
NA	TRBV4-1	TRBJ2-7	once	CASSRLLDWGGEQYF	TGCGCCAGCAGCCGTCTCCTGGACTGGGGAGGCGAGCAGTACTTC
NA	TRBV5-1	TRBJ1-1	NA	CASGTGEMNTEAFF	TGCGCCAGCGGTACGGGGGAAATGAACACTGAAGCTTTCTTT
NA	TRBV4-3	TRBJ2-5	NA	CASSQDGLGVVETQYF	TGCGCCAGCAGCCAAGACGGATTAGGGGTAGTAGAGACCCAGTACTTC
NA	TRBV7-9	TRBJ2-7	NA	CASSRGIPPYEQYF	TGTGCCAGCAGCCGCGGGATCCCTCCCTACGAGCAGTACTTC
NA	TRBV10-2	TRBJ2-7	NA	CASSENSYEQYF	TGCGCCAGCAGTGAGAACAGCTACGAGCAGTACTTC
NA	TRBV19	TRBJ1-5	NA	CASSIVGLRLGQPQHF	TGTGCCAGTAGTATAGTCGGTTTGCGGTTAGGTCAGCCCCAGCATTTT
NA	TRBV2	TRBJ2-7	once	CASSGGPSPGEQYF	TGTGCCAGCAGTGGGGGGCCCTCCCCGGGTGAGCAGTACTTC
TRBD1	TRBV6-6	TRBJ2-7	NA	CASSYGTGVGEQYF	TGTGCCAGCAGTTACGGGACAGGGGTGGGGGAGCAGTACTTC
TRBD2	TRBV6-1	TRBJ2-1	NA	CASSVTSGRAFNFEQFF	TGTGCCAGCAGTGTTACTAGCGGGAGGGCATTTAACTTTGAGCAGTTCTTC
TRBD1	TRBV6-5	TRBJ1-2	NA	CASRFGQDYGYTF	TGTGCCAGCAGATTTGGACAGGACTATGGCTACACCTTC
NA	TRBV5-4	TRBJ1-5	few	CASSLDRGNQPQHF	TGTGCCAGCAGCTTGGACAGGGGCAATCAGCCCCAGCATTTT
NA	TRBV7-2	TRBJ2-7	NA	CASSPVAGPGLEQYF	TGTGCCAGCAGCCCGGTGGCGGGACCCGGCCTCGAGCAGTACTTC
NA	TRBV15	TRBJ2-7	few	CATSRDLSSRPYEQYF	TGTGCCACCAGCAGAGATCTGTCTAGCCGACCCTACGAGCAGTACTTC
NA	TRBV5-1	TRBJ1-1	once	CASSVGQNTEAFF	TGCGCCAGCAGCGTAGGACAGAACACTGAAGCTTTCTTT
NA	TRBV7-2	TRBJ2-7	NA	CASSLVGGYYEQYF	TGTGCCAGCAGCTTAGTGGGCGGGTACTACGAGCAGTACTTC
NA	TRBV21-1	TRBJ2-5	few	CASSIRTGPSQETQYF	TGTGCCAGCAGCATTCGGACAGGCCCTTCTCAAGAGACCCAGTACTTC
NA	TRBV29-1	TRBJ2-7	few	CSTQTGLHEQYF	TGCAGCACACAAACAGGTCTCCACGAGCAGTACTTC
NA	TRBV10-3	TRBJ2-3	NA	CAIRGRPDTQYF	TGTGCCATCCGGGGGAGACCTGATACGCAGTATTTT
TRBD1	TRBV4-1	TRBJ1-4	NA	CASSPGQGYEKLFF	TGCGCCAGCAGCCCCGGACAGGGGTATGAAAAACTGTTTTTT